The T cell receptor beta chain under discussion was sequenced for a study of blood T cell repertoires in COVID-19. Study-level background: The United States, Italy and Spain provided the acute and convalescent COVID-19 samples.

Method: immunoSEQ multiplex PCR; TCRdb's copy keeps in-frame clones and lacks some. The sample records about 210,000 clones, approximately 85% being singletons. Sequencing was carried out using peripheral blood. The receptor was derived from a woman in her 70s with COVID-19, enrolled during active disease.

The CDR3 loop reads CASSPWGGGELFF. The CDR3 nucleotides are TGTGCCAGCAGCCCCTGGGGCGGCGGGGAGCTGTTTTTT. The V and J genes are TRBV14 and TRBJ2-2, with D perhaps matching TRBD1 (5 bases). CDR1 SGHDN and CDR2 FVKESK come from the germline V gene. This CDR3 is 13 amino acids long. Trimming removed 4 bases at V and 7 bases at J, with 10 bases between.